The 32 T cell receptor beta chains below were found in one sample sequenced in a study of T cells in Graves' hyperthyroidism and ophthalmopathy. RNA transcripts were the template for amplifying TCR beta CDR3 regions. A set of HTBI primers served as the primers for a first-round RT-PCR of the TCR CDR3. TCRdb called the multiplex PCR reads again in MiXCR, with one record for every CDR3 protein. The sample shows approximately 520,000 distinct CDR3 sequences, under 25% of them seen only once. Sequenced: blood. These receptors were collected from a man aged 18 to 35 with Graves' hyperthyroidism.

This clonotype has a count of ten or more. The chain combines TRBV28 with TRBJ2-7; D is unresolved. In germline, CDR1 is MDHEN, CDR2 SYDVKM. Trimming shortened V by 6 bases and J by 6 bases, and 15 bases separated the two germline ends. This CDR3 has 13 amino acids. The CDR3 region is CASRGSIGSEQYF. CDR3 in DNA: TGTGCCAGCAGGGGCTCCATTGGATCCGAGCAGTACTTC.

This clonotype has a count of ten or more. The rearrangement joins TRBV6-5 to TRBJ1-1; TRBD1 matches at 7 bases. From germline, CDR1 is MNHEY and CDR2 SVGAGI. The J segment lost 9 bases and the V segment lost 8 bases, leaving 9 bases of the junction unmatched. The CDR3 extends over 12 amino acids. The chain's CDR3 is CASGRQGVKAFF. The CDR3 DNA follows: TGTGCCAGCGGACGACAGGGAGTGAAAGCTTTCTTT.

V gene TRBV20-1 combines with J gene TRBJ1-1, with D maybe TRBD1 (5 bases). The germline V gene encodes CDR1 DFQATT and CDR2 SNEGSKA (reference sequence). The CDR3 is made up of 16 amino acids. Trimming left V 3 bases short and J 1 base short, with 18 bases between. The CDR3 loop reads CSASGGTAWANTEAFF. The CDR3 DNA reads TGCAGTGCTAGTGGGGGAACCGCGTGGGCGAACACTGAAGCTTTCTTT.

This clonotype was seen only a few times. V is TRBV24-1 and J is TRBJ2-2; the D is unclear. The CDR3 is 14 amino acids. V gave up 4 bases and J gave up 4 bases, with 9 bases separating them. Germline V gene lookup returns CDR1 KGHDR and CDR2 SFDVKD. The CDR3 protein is CATSDNKLTGELFF. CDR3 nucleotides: TGTGCCACCAGTGACAACAAACTCACCGGGGAGCTGTTTTTT.

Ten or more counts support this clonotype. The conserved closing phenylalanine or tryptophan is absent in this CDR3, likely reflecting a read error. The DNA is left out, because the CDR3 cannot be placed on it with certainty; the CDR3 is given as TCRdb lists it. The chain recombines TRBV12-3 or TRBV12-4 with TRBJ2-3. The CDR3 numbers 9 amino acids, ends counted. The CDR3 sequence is CASSLATYL.

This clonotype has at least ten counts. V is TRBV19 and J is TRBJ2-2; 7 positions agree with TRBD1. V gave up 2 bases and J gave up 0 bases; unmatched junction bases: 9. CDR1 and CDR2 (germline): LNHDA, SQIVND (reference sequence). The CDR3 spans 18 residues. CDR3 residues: CASSIKGQAFANTGELFF. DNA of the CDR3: TGTGCCAGTAGTATAAAAGGACAGGCCTTCGCGAACACCGGGGAGCTGTTTTTT.

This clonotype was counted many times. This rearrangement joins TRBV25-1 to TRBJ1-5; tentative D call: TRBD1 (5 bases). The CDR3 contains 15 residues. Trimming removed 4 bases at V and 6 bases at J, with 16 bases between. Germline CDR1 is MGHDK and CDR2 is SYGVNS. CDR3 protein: CASSARGGAGQPQHF. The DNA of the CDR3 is TGTGCCAGCAGTGCGAGGGGAGGGGCCGGTCAGCCCCAGCATTTT.

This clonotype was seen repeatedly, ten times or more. CDR3 residues: CASSLGTGPNTEAFF. DNA of the CDR3: TGTGCCAGCAGCTTGGGGACAGGGCCGAACACTGAAGCTTTCTTT. The chain employs TRBV7-9 and TRBJ1-1, with 9 bases matching TRBD1. Germline CDR1 and CDR2: SEHNR and FQNEAQ (reference sequence). V lost 3 bases to trimming and J lost 1 base; unmatched junction nucleotides: 3. The CDR3 runs 15 residues.

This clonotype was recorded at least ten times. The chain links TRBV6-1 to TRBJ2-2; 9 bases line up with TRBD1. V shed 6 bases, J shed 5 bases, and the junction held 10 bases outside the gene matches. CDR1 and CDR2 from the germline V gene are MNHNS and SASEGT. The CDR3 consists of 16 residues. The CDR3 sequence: CASSSKGQGRTGELFF. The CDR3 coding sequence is TGTGCCAGCAGCTCTAAGGGACAGGGTAGAACCGGGGAGCTGTTTTTT.

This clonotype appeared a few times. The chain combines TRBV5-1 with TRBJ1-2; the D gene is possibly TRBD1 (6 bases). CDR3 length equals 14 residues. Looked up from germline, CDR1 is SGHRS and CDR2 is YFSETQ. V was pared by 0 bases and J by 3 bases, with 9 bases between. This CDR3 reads CASSLAGVHYGYTF. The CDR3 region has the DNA TGCGCCAGCAGCTTGGCAGGGGTCCACTATGGCTACACCTTC.

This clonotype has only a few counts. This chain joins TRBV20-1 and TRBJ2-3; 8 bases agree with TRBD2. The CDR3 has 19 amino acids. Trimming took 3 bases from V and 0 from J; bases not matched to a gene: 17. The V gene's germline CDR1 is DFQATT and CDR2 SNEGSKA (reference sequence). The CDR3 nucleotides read TGCAGTGCTAGCTCCTCCTTGGGCTTTGAGCGGGGGAGCACAGATACGCAGTATTTT. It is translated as CSASSSLGFERGSTDTQYF.

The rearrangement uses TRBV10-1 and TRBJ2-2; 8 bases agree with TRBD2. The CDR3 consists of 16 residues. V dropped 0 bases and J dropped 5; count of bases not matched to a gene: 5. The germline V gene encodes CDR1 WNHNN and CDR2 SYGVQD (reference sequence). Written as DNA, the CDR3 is TGCGCCAGCAGTGAGTCGCGGTCTAGCGGGACCGGGGAGCTGTTTTTT. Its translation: CASSESRSSGTGELFF.

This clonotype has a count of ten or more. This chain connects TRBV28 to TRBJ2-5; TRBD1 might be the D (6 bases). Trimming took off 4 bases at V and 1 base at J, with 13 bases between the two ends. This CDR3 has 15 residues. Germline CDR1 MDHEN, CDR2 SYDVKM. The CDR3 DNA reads TGTGCCAGCAGTTCGCCCGGACAGACCCAAGAGACCCAGTACTTC. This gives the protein CASSSPGQTQETQYF.

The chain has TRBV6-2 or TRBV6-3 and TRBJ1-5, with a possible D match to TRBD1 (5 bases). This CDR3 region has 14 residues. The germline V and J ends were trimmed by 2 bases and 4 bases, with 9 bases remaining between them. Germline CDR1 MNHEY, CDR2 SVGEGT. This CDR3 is CASSYSYRNQPQHF. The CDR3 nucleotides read TGTGCCAGCAGTTACAGCTACAGGAATCAGCCCCAGCATTTT.

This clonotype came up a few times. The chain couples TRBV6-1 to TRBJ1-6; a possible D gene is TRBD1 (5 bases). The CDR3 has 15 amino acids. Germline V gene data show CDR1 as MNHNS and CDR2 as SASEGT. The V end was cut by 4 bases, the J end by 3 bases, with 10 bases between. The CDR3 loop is CASSARDRYNSPLHF. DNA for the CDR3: TGTGCCAGCAGTGCCCGGGACCGCTATAATTCACCCCTCCACTTT.

CDR3 coding DNA: TGTGCCAGCAGTTACTCGATCAGGGGCTACGAGCAGTACTTC. As protein: CASSYSIRGYEQYF. This chain uses TRBV6-6 with TRBJ2-7, with D possibly being TRBD1 (6 bases). Germline V gives CDR1 MNHNY, CDR2 SVGAGI (reference sequence). The CDR3 contains 14 residues. Trimming stripped 0 bases from V and 3 bases from J, with 9 bases between.

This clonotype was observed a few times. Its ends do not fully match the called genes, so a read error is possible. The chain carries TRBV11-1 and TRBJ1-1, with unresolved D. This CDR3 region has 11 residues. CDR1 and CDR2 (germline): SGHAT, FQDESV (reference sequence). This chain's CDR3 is CASSLSTEACF. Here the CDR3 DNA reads TGTGCCAGCAGCTTAAGCACTGAAGCTTGCTTT.

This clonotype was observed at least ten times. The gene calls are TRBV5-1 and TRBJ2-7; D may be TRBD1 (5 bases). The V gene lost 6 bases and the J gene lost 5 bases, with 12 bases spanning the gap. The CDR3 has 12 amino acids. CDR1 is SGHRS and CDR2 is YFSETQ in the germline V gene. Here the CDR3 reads CASMSRANEQYF. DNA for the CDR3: TGCGCCAGCATGAGCAGGGCGAACGAGCAGTACTTC.

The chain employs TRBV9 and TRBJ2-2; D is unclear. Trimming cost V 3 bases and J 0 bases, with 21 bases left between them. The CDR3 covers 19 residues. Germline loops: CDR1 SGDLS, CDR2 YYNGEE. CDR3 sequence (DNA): TGTGCCAGCAGCGGGTGCATAATAATTCGGATGGCGAACACCGGGGAGCTGTTTTTT. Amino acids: CASSGCIIIRMANTGELFF.

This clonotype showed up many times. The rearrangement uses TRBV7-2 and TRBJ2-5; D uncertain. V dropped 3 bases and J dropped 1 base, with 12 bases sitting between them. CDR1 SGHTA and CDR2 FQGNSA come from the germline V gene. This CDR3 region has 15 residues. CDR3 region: CASSLTLGRQETQYF. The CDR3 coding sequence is TGTGCCAGCAGCTTGACCCTGGGCCGCCAAGAGACCCAGTACTTC.

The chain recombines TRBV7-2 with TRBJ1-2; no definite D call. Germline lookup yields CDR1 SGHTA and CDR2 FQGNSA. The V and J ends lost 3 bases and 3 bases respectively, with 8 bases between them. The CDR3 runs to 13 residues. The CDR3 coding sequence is TGTGCCAGCAGCTTCCTAGGGTACTATGGCTACACCTTC. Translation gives CASSFLGYYGYTF. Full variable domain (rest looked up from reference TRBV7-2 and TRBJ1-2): GAGVSQSPSNKVTEKGKDVELRCDPISGHTALYWYRQSLGQGLEFLIYFQGNSAPDKSGLPSDRFSAERTGGSVSTLTIQRTQQEDSAVYLCASSFLGYYGYTFGSGTRLTVV.

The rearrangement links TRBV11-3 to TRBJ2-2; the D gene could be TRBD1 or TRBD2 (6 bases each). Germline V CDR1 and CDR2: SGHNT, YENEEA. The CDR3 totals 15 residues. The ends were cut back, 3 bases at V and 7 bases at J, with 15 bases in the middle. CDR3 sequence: CASSFGGGFGGELFF. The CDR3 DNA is TGTGCCAGCAGCTTCGGAGGGGGTTTTGGCGGGGAGCTGTTTTTT.

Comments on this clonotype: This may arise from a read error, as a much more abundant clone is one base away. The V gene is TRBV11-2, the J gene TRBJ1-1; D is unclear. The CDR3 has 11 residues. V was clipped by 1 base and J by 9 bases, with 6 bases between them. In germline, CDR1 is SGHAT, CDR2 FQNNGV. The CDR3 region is CASSLGYKAFF. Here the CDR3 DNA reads TGTGCCAGCAGCTTAGGTTACAAAGCTTTCTTT.

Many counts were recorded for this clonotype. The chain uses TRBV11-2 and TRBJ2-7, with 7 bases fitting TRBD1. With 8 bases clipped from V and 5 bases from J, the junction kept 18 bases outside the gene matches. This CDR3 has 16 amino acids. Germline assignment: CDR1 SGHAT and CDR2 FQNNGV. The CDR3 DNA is TGTGCCAGCCTCAAGGGAAAAGGGGGCCTCCGGGACGAGCAGTACTTC. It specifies CASLKGKGGLRDEQYF. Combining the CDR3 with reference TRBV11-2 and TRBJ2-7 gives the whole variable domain EAGVAQSPRYKIIEKRQSVAFWCNPISGHATLYWYQQILGQGPKLLIQFQNNGVVDDSQLPKDRFSAERLKGVDSTLKIQPAKLEDSAVYLCASLKGKGGLRDEQYFGPGTRLTVT.

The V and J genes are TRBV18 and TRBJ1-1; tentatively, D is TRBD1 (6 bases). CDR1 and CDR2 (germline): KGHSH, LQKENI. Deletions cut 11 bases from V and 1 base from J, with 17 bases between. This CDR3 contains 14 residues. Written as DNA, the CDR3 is TGTGCCGGAAAGACAGGTCCAACGAACACTGAAGCTTTCTTT. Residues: CAGKTGPTNTEAFF.

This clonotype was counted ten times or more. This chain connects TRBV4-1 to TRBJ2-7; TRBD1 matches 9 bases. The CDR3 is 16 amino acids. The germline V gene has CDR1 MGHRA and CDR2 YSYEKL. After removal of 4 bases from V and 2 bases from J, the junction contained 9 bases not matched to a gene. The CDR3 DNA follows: TGCGCCAGCAGCCCCGAAAAGACAGGGGGTACCTACGAGCAGTACTTC. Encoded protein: CASSPEKTGGTYEQYF.

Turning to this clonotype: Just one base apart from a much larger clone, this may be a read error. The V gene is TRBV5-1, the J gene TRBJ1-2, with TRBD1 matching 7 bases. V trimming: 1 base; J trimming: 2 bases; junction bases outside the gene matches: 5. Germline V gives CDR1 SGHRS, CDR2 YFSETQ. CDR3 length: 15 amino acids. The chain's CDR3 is CASSLSWDSNYGYTF. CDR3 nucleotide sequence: TGCGCCAGCAGCTTGTCCTGGGACAGCAACTATGGCTACACCTTC.

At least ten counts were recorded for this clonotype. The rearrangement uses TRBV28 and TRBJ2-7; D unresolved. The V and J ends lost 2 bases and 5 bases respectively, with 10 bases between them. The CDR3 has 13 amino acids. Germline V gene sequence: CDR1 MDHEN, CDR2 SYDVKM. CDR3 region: CASSLGSSDEQYF. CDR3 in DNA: TGTGCCAGCAGTTTAGGGTCATCCGACGAGCAGTACTTC.

CDR3 coding DNA: TGTGCCACCAGTGATCGGACAGGGGGCTACGAGCAGTACTTC. Its protein product is CATSDRTGGYEQYF. The V and J genes are TRBV24-1 and TRBJ2-7; TRBD1 matches 10 bases. CDR1 is KGHDR, CDR2 SFDVKD, per germline. CDR3 length: 14 residues. Trimming at V came to 3 bases and at J to 3 bases, leaving 1 base not matched to a gene.

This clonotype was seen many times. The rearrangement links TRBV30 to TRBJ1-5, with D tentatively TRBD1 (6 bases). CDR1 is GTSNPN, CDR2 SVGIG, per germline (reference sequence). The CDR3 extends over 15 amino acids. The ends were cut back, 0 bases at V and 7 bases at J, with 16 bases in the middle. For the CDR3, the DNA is TGTGCCTGGAGTGTACGGGGGGCCTTGGGGCAGCCCCAGCATTTT. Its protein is CAWSVRGALGQPQHF. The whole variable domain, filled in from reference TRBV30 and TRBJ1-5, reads SQTIHQWPATLVQPVGSPLSLECTVEGTSNPNLYWYRQAAGRGLQLLFYSVGIGQISSEVPQNLSASRPQDRQFILSSKKLLLSDSGFYLCAWSVRGALGQPQHFGDGTRLSIL.

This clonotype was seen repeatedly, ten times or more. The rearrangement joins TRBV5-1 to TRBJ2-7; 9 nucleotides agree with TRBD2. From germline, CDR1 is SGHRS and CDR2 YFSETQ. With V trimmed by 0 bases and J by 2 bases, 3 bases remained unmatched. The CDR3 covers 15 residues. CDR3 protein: CASSLAAGGAYEQYF. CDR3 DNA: TGCGCCAGCAGCTTGGCAGCGGGGGGCGCCTACGAGCAGTACTTC.

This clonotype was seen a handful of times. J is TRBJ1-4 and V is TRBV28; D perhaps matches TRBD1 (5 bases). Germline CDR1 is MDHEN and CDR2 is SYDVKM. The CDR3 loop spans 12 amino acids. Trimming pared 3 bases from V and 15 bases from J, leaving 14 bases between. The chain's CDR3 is CASSFSAGTMFF. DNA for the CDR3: TGTGCCAGCAGTTTCTCAGCGGGGACGATGTTTTTT.